This TCR beta chain is drawn from a study of blood T cell repertoires in COVID-19. Study background: Acute and convalescent COVID-19 samples came from the United States, Italy and Spain. T cells, B-cell-depleted T cells, or PBMCs provided the cDNA or gDNA that served as material.

The CDR3 totals 14 residues. Trimming took 2 bases from V and 7 from J, leaving 14 bases between them. The germline gives CDR1 SGHRS, CDR2 YFSETQ. Under the authors' procedure: Estimation of nucleated cell counts was performed using reference gene primer amplification. The method was immunoSEQ multiplex PCR; TCRdb's version includes in-frame clones alone and lacks a portion of them. D and trimming were read from the DNA, whereas the V and J calls and clone size are those reported in that table. The sample lists about 93,000 clones, roughly nine tenths seen once, with about 1.5% in the top ten. The clonotype was recovered from a human donor with active COVID-19. The donor label of this sample is uncertain. The sample taken for sequencing was peripheral blood. The chain joins TRBV5-1 to TRBJ2-3; possibly TRBD1 for D (6 bases). CDR3 sequence (DNA): TGCGCCAGCAGCTTTGGGGGCATCAGGAATACGCAGTATTTT. Translated: CASSFGGIRNTQYF.